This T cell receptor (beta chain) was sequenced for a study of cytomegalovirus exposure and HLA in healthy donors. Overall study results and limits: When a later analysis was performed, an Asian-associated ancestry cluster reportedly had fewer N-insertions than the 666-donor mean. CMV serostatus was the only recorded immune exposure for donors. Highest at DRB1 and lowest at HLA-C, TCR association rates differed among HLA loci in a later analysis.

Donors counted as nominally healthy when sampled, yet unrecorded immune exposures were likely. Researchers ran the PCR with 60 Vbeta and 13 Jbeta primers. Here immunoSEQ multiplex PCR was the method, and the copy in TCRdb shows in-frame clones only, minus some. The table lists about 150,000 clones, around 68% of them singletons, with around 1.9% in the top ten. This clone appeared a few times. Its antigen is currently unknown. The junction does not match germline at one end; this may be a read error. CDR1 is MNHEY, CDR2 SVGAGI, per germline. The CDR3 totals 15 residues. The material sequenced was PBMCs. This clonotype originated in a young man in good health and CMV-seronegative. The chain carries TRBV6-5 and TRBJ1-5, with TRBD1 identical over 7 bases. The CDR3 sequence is CASSSTGALGQPQNF. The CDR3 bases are TGTGCCAGCAGTTCAACAGGGGCGCTGGGCCAGCCCCAGAATTTT.